This T cell receptor beta chain originates from a study of OX40 agonist ivuxolimab in advanced cancers. Looking at the study overall: Intravenous ivuxolimab at 0.01 to 10 mg/kg was given to patients every 2 weeks.

The method was immunoSEQ multiplex PCR; TCRdb's version includes in-frame clones alone and lacks a portion of them. The sample holds approximately 82,000 clones; 80% to 90% are singletons and the top ten take less than 2%. The CDR3 runs to 14 residues. The V gene end was trimmed by 6 bases and the J gene end by 3 bases; junction bases not matched to a gene: 8. CDR1 MNHNY and CDR2 SVGAGI come from the germline V gene (reference sequence). Study results and caveats: The study observed clonal expansion of CD4+ and CD8+ blood T cells by week 6 at 0.1 to 3.0 mg/kg.

Note on this clone: The antigen is unknown.

The source of this sequence is an adult with an advanced solid tumor such as melanoma, head and neck, liver or kidney cancer. J is TRBJ2-7 and V is TRBV6-6; 7 positions agree with TRBD2. Specimen: CD4+ or CD8+ T cells sorted from blood, collected in a trial of the OX40 agonist ivuxolimab. The CDR3 DNA sequence: TGTGCCAGCAGCCGCGGACTAGGTTACTACGAGCAGTACTTC. This codes for CASSRGLGYYEQYF.